The next 9 T cell receptor beta chains were all read from a single sample in a study of blood T cells in healthy people across ages. A sample-barcoded 5' primer and a J-beta primer mix were used in a second PCR of roughly 6 to 11 cycles. TCRdb used MiXCR to reprocess the 5' RACE reads, holding one entry per CDR3 protein. The sample holds some 1.6 million distinct CDR3 sequences, almost 35% seen once. Sequencing input: blood. Receptors were obtained from a woman in her twenties or thirties in good health.

With regard to this clonotype: One junction end disagrees with the germline gene, perhaps due to a read error. The chain carries TRBV4-1 and TRBJ1-5; no definite D call. The CDR3 sequence is 21 residues long. Germline assignment: CDR1 MGHRA and CDR2 YSYEKL. CDR3 DNA sequence: TGCGCCAGCGGCCAATACATTGATGCGATTTCGAGTGGGTATAGCAATCAGCCCCAGCATTTT. Translation: CASGQYIDAISSGYSNQPQHF.

This clonotype came up once. The chain couples TRBV27 to TRBJ2-7, with 9 bases matching TRBD1. The CDR3 has 17 amino acids. From germline, CDR1 is MNHEY and CDR2 SMNVEV (reference sequence). The V gene end was trimmed by 0 bases and the J gene end by 0 bases; junction bases not matched to a gene: 6. The CDR3 DNA sequence: TGTGCCAGCAGTTTATCCCTACCGACAGGGGGCTCCTACGAGCAGTACTTC. This encodes CASSLSLPTGGSYEQYF.

This clonotype showed up just a few times. This chain connects TRBV5-1 to TRBJ2-1; 7 bases agree with TRBD2. There are 15 residues in the CDR3. Germline CDR1 and CDR2: SGHRS and YFSETQ. The J segment lost 4 bases and the V segment lost 0 bases, leaving 4 bases of the junction unmatched. CDR3 region: CASSLGREAYNEQFF. Written as DNA, the CDR3 is TGCGCCAGCAGCTTGGGACGGGAGGCTTACAATGAGCAGTTCTTC.

The V call is TRBV30, the J call TRBJ2-3; no clear D. CDR1 and CDR2 (germline): GTSNPN, SVGIG (reference sequence). V lost 4 bases and J 1 base, leaving 9 bases between the germline ends. The CDR3 length is 13 residues. The CDR3 loop is CAWKSSRTDTQYF. The CDR3 nucleotides are TGTGCCTGGAAGAGCAGCCGCACAGATACGCAGTATTTT.

This clonotype was detected many times. The rearrangement links TRBV7-9 to TRBJ2-1; either TRBD1 or TRBD2 may fit D (7 bases each). Deletions cut 5 bases from V and 3 bases from J, with 17 bases between. Germline CDR1 and CDR2: SEHNR and FQNEAQ (reference sequence). CDR3 size: 16 residues. CDR3 sequence (DNA): TGTGCCAGCAGCCCCAGGGGGTTAGCGGGCTACAATGAGCAGTTCTTC. Amino acids: CASSPRGLAGYNEQFF.

As for this clonotype: The junction does not match germline at one end; this may be a read error. This chain connects TRBV12-3 or TRBV12-4 to TRBJ1-5; tentatively, D is TRBD1 (5 bases). This CDR3 region has 14 residues. CDR3 sequence: CASRQGASNPPQHF. CDR3 coding DNA: TGTGCCAGCAGGCAGGGAGCTAGCAATCCGCCCCAGCATTTT.

This clonotype was seen a few times. The chain uses TRBV20-1 and TRBJ2-5; 11 nucleotides match TRBD2. Germline V gene sequence: CDR1 DFQATT, CDR2 SNEGSKA (reference sequence). The junction had 13 bases not matched to a gene; V was cut back by 3 bases and J by 4 bases. The CDR3 contains 17 residues. DNA for the CDR3: TGCAGTGCTAGCCATGCGGGGCTAGCGGGAGGTTTAGAGACCCAGTACTTC. It codes for CSASHAGLAGGLETQYF.

The chain recombines TRBV27 with TRBJ2-1; 8 bases are a match to TRBD1. Trimming took 5 bases from V and 13 from J; bases not matched to a gene: 7. Per germline, CDR1 MNHEY and CDR2 SMNVEV (reference sequence). The CDR3 is made up of 12 amino acids. Here the CDR3 DNA reads TGTGCCAGCAGTCCATCCAGGGGGCTCCAGTTCTTC. Protein sequence: CASSPSRGLQFF.

This clonotype was counted between two and nine times. This sequence joins TRBV27 and TRBJ1-5; TRBD1 agrees at 11 bases. V gave up 5 bases and J gave up 2 bases; unmatched junction bases: 5. Per the germline V gene, CDR1 is MNHEY and CDR2 is SMNVEV (reference sequence). The CDR3 is made up of 16 amino acids. The CDR3 spells CASSRTGGEGNQPQHF. CDR3 nucleotides: TGTGCCAGCAGTAGGACAGGGGGCGAGGGCAATCAGCCCCAGCATTTT.